These 10 T cell receptor beta chains came from one sample sequenced in a study of cytotoxic CD8 clonotypes in ibrutinib-treated CLL. Some clones are missing from TCRdb's copy, which holds only in-frame ones; the method was immunoSEQ multiplex PCR. The sample consists of around 150,000 clones, approximately 77% of them appearing once. This material consisted of PBMCs, taken after 12 months of ibrutinib treatment. The receptor source for this set is a human donor with chronic lymphocytic leukemia.

The J gene is TRBJ1-3, the V gene TRBV4-3; D unresolved. Per the germline V gene, CDR1 is LGHNA and CDR2 is YSLEER. This CDR3 has 15 amino acids. Trimming took 0 bases from V and 0 from J, leaving 6 bases between them. CDR3 loop: CASSQDDFSGNTIYF. The CDR3 DNA sequence: TGCGCCAGCAGCCAAGATGACTTCTCTGGAAACACCATATATTTT.

This CDR3 reads CATGGNTEAFF. The CDR3 DNA follows: TGTGCCACCGGGGGGAACACTGAAGCTTTCTTT. The chain employs TRBV28 and TRBJ1-1; perhaps TRBD1 as D (5 bases). The ends were cut back, 10 bases at V and 1 base at J, with 7 bases in the middle. Germline V gives CDR1 MDHEN, CDR2 SYDVKM. The CDR3 length is 11 residues.

This clone has a handful of counts. The V gene is TRBV14, the J gene TRBJ1-2, with unresolved D. This CDR3 is built from 13 residues. The germline CDR1 and CDR2 sequences are SGHDN and FVKESK. The V end lost 4 bases, the J end lost 8 bases, and 14 bases lay between the germline ends. CDR3 in DNA: TGTGCCAGCAGCCTACCCTCGGGCGGCGGCTACACCTTC. It specifies CASSLPSGGGYTF.

This chain uses TRBV28 with TRBJ2-7; D not resolved. The V end lost 2 bases, the J end lost 9 bases, and 8 bases lay between the germline ends. Per germline, CDR1 MDHEN and CDR2 SYDVKM. The CDR3 is 11 amino acids. For the CDR3, the DNA is TGTGCCAGCAGTTTAGATTTACGGCAGTACTTC. Translated: CASSLDLRQYF.

This clone was recorded a few times. The CDR3 region is CASRIPSSYEQYF. DNA of the CDR3: TGTGCCAGCAGAATACCGAGCTCCTACGAGCAGTACTTC. The chain couples TRBV28 to TRBJ2-7, with D unresolved. Germline V gene sequence: CDR1 MDHEN, CDR2 SYDVKM. The CDR3 runs to 13 residues. V dropped 6 bases and J dropped 0 bases, with 9 bases sitting between them.

J is TRBJ1-2 and V is TRBV27, with TRBD1 matching 9 bases. CDR1 and CDR2 from the germline V gene are MNHEY and SMNVEV (reference sequence). The ends lost 5 bases at V and 4 bases at J; junction bases unmatched: 8. This CDR3 spans 15 amino acids. The CDR3 coding sequence is TGTGCCAGCAGTGGGAGAGGACAGGGGAGCTATGGCTACACCTTC. It specifies CASSGRGQGSYGYTF.

This clone was found once. The chain employs TRBV7-9 and TRBJ1-6; weak D call: TRBD1 (5 bases). The CDR3 totals 16 residues. Trimming cost V 2 bases and J 5 bases, with 13 bases left between them. The germline V gene has CDR1 SEHNR and CDR2 FQNEAQ (reference sequence). The CDR3 nucleotides are TGTGCCAGCAGCTTACCGGGGCAGGGTAATAATTCACCCCTCCACTTT. This translates into CASSLPGQGNNSPLHF.

The chain combines TRBV6-6 with TRBJ2-1, with TRBD2 matching over 10 bases. The junction had 2 bases not matched to a gene; V was cut back by 6 bases and J by 0 bases. The CDR3 sequence is 15 residues long. CDR1 and CDR2 from the germline V gene are MNHNY and SVGAGI (reference sequence). DNA of the CDR3: TGTGCCAGCAGAGTAGCGGGGGGCTCCTACAATGAGCAGTTCTTC. Its protein product is CASRVAGGSYNEQFF.

CDR3 sequence: CASSLDTGSEAFF. CDR3 sequence (DNA): TGTGCCAGCAGCTTAGATACGGGGTCTGAAGCTTTCTTT. This chain links TRBV7-2 with TRBJ1-1; D is undetermined. The V gene's germline CDR1 is SGHTA and CDR2 FQGNSA. Trimming removed 1 base at V and 6 bases at J, with 9 bases between. The CDR3 is 13 amino acids.

The genes are TRBV5-1 and TRBJ2-2; 9 bases line up with TRBD2. The CDR3 is made up of 17 amino acids. Germline values: CDR1 SGHRS, CDR2 YFSETQ. The trim removed 1 base at V and 4 bases at J, leaving 8 bases unmatched. Here the CDR3 reads CASSLTLRREGTGELFF. The CDR3 nucleotides read TGCGCCAGCAGCTTGACGCTCCGGCGGGAGGGCACCGGGGAGCTGTTTTTT.